One sample yielded the 32 T cell receptor beta chains listed below, sequenced in a study of preoperative IRX-2 immunotherapy in early breast cancer. Treatment: preoperative locoregional IRX-2 cytokine immunotherapy. TCRdb keeps only in-frame clones here, not all; method: immunoSEQ multiplex PCR. The sample contains under 3,500 clones, 65% to 85% of which appear only once. The sample consisted of tumor tissue, taken after IRX-2 immunotherapy. These receptors originate from a human donor with breast cancer.

The chain couples TRBV19 to TRBJ2-7; a weak D match, TRBD1 (5 bases). With 3 bases removed from V and 6 bases from J, the gap between germline ends came to 24 bases. The CDR3 spans 17 residues. The V gene's germline CDR1 is LNHDA and CDR2 SQIVND (reference sequence). Here the CDR3 reads CASSILVGRGRAFEQYF. CDR3 sequence (DNA): TGTGCCAGTAGTATTTTGGTTGGAAGAGGCAGGGCTTTCGAGCAGTACTTC.

The chain has TRBV5-1 and TRBJ1-3; D may be TRBD1 (5 bases). Germline assignment: CDR1 SGHRS and CDR2 YFSETQ. This CDR3 spans 20 amino acids. Trimming removed 3 bases from V and 2 bases from J, with 27 bases in between. The CDR3 sequence is CASSWVARRGGAYPGNTIYF. CDR3 DNA: TGCGCCAGCAGCTGGGTAGCTAGACGAGGTGGGGCGTACCCTGGAAACACCATATATTTT.

CDR3 nucleotides: TGTGCCAGTAGACGTGCGGGGGGGCCTCGTGAGCAGTTCTTC. Translation gives CASRRAGGPREQFF. This rearrangement joins TRBV19 to TRBJ2-1, with TRBD2 matching 9 bases. The germline V gene has CDR1 LNHDA and CDR2 SQIVND (reference sequence). Unmatched junction bases numbered 9, after V lost 6 bases and J lost 9 bases. The CDR3 spans 14 residues.

The chain employs TRBV28 and TRBJ1-1; perhaps TRBD1 as D (5 bases). Trimming shortened V by 7 bases and J by 1 base, and 10 bases separated the two germline ends. Germline V gene data show CDR1 as MDHEN and CDR2 as SYDVKM. The CDR3 is made up of 13 amino acids. CDR3 sequence: CASTIGANTEAFF. The CDR3 region has the DNA TGTGCCAGCACCATCGGGGCGAACACTGAAGCTTTCTTT. Full variable domain (missing parts from reference TRBV28 and TRBJ1-1): DVKVTQSSRYLVKRTGEKVFLECVQDMDHENMFWYRQDPGLGLRLIYFSYDVKMKEKGDIPEGYSVSREKKERFSLILESASTNQTSMYLCASTIGANTEAFFGQGTRLTVV.

This sequence joins TRBV6-8 and TRBJ2-7; tentatively, D is TRBD2 (6 bases). This CDR3 region has 14 residues. The germline CDR1 and CDR2 sequences are MNHGY and SAAAGT. Between the trimmed V and J ends, which lost 7 bases and 1 base, there was a span of 14 bases. CDR3 loop: CASTDAGTSYEQYF. Written as DNA, the CDR3 is TGTGCCAGCACGGATGCGGGGACTTCCTACGAGCAGTACTTC.

This chain uses TRBV11-3 with TRBJ2-1; 14 bases match TRBD2. Germline CDR1 is SGHNT and CDR2 is YENEEA. After removal of 5 bases from V and 7 bases from J, the junction contained 10 bases not matched to a gene. The CDR3 contains 17 residues. The CDR3 is CASSPGLAGGIVNEQFF. The CDR3 nucleotides read TGTGCCAGCAGCCCAGGACTAGCGGGAGGAATAGTTAATGAGCAGTTCTTC.

This clone was seen once. The chain joins TRBV7-7 to TRBJ2-7; 8 bases match TRBD2. The CDR3 is 14 residues long. V gave up 3 bases and J gave up 2 bases; unmatched junction bases: 3. CDR1 is SSHAT, CDR2 FNYEAQ, per germline (reference sequence). The CDR3 loop reads CASSLASGPYEQYF. The CDR3 region has the DNA TGTGCCAGCAGCTTGGCTAGCGGGCCCTACGAGCAGTACTTC.

In its sample, this clone is large. The genes are TRBV15 and TRBJ1-1, with D uncertain. Trimming removed 0 bases at V and 4 bases at J, with 9 bases between. There are 14 residues in the CDR3. Germline loops: CDR1 LNHNV, CDR2 YYDKDF (reference sequence). The CDR3 DNA sequence: TGTGCCACCAGCAGAGATCATCGATTCACTGAAGCTTTCTTT. Translating it yields CATSRDHRFTEAFF. Drawing the rest from reference TRBV15 and TRBJ1-1, the complete variable domain is DAMVIQNPRYQVTQFGKPVTLSCSQTLNHNVMYWYQQKSSQAPKLLFHYYDKDFNNEADTPDNFQSRRPNTSFCFLDIRSPGLGDTAMYLCATSRDHRFTEAFFGQGTRLTVV.

The gene calls are TRBV18 and TRBJ2-3; the D is unclear. Per germline, CDR1 KGHSH and CDR2 LQKENI. This CDR3 contains 14 residues. The V and J ends lost 3 bases and 2 bases respectively, with 9 bases between them. CDR3 sequence (DNA): TGTGCCAGCTCACCGGGTCCCCACACAGATACGCAGTATTTT. Protein product: CASSPGPHTDTQYF.

The chain links TRBV15 to TRBJ2-7; D gene uncertain. Germline assignment: CDR1 LNHNV and CDR2 YYDKDF (reference sequence). This CDR3 has 15 amino acids. V dropped 0 bases and J dropped 3 bases, with 12 bases sitting between them. Written as DNA, the CDR3 is TGTGCCACCAGCAGAGAGGGATCTGGGATCTACGAGCAGTACTTC. Translation gives CATSREGSGIYEQYF.

This chain connects TRBV1 to TRBJ2-7; the D call of TRBD1 is as the table states it, not checked on the DNA. TRBV1 is an annotated pseudogene. The CDR3 has 16 amino acids. The CDR3: CASSHSGTGESYEQYF. The CDR3 region has the DNA TGCGCCAGCAGCCACTCCGGGACAGGGGAGTCCTACGAGCAGTACTTC.

The chain uses TRBV6-8 and TRBJ1-2; 7 bases map to TRBD1. The CDR3 loop spans 14 amino acids. Germline values: CDR1 MNHGY, CDR2 SAAAGT. V lost 0 bases to trimming and J lost 9 bases; unmatched junction nucleotides: 7. The chain's CDR3 is CASSYSARGFRYTF. The CDR3 region has the DNA TGTGCCAGCAGTTACTCGGCCAGGGGGTTTCGCTACACCTTC.

This chain uses TRBV19 with TRBJ1-2; D is uncertain. Deletions cut 1 base from V and 3 bases from J, with 9 bases between. The germline V gene encodes CDR1 LNHDA and CDR2 SQIVND (reference sequence). The CDR3 runs to 14 residues. CDR3 amino acids: CASSIGAGYYGYTF. The CDR3 coding sequence is TGTGCCAGTAGTATAGGGGCCGGGTACTATGGCTACACCTTC.

The J gene is TRBJ1-3, the V gene TRBV11-3, with D tentatively TRBD1 (5 bases). CDR3 length: 15 residues. Germline assignment: CDR1 SGHNT and CDR2 YENEEA. With 4 bases removed from V and 4 bases from J, the gap between germline ends came to 14 bases. The CDR3 here is CASSSFQGLGNTIYF. In DNA form, the CDR3 reads TGTGCCAGCAGCTCCTTCCAGGGCTTAGGAAACACCATATATTTT.

The chain links TRBV6-8 to TRBJ2-5; D uncertain. The V gene lost 0 bases and the J gene lost 1 base, with 6 bases spanning the gap. This CDR3 spans 14 amino acids. Germline V gene lookup returns CDR1 MNHGY and CDR2 SAAAGT. This chain's CDR3 is CASSYSAVQETQYF. As DNA, the CDR3 is TGTGCCAGCAGTTACTCGGCAGTCCAAGAGACCCAGTACTTC.

The chain employs TRBV19 and TRBJ1-3; D gene unclear. The CDR3 spans 15 residues. The V gene lost 7 bases and the J gene lost 0 bases, with 13 bases spanning the gap. Per germline, CDR1 LNHDA and CDR2 SQIVND (reference sequence). The CDR3 DNA sequence: TGTGCCAGTAAGGTTCGGGCAGCCTCTGGAAACACCATATATTTT. It encodes CASKVRAASGNTIYF.

V and J are TRBV14 and TRBJ2-3, with D uncertain. The CDR3 covers 16 residues. V lost 2 bases and J lost 2, with 14 bases in between. Germline assignment: CDR1 SGHDN and CDR2 FVKESK. The CDR3 DNA is TGTGCCAGCAGCCAACTGGTCGGGTACAACACAGATACGCAGTATTTT. It specifies CASSQLVGYNTDTQYF.

The rearrangement links TRBV29-1 to TRBJ2-1, with 7 bases identical to TRBD2. V shed 7 bases, J shed 4 bases, and the junction held 13 bases outside the gene matches. Germline loops: CDR1 SQVTM, CDR2 ANQGSEA. CDR3 length: 15 residues. Here the CDR3 reads CSGMALASLYNEQFF. DNA of the CDR3: TGCAGCGGTATGGCACTAGCGAGTTTATACAATGAGCAGTTCTTC.

The CDR3 spells CASSSPRIQVQYF. The CDR3 bases are TGTGCCAGCAGTTCCCCCCGGATCCAGGTGCAGTACTTC. The chain recombines TRBV6-8 with TRBJ2-7; D is uncertain. Trimming took 4 bases from V and 9 from J, leaving 16 bases between them. The CDR3 is made up of 13 amino acids. Germline loops: CDR1 MNHGY, CDR2 SAAAGT.

This chain uses TRBV19 with TRBJ1-4, with a weak D call TRBD1 (5 bases). This CDR3 region has 14 residues. The germline V and J ends were trimmed by 5 bases and 8 bases, with 15 bases remaining between them. The germline V gene encodes CDR1 LNHDA and CDR2 SQIVND (reference sequence). In DNA, the CDR3 is TGTGCCAGTAGTCTTAACCGGGGCCAAGAAAAACTGTTTTTT. Protein sequence: CASSLNRGQEKLFF.

This chain links TRBV6-8 with TRBJ2-7; 8 bases map to TRBD1. The trim removed 6 bases at V and 4 bases at J, leaving 8 bases unmatched. The CDR3 is 14 residues long. Germline V CDR1 and CDR2: MNHGY, SAAAGT. The CDR3 region has the DNA TGTGCCAGCAGCTACGGGACAGGTTTTTACGAGCAGTACTTC. It translates to CASSYGTGFYEQYF.

V usage is TRBV10-3 and J usage is TRBJ2-7; 10 nucleotides agree with TRBD1. J lost 5 bases, V lost 6 bases, and 1 base had no gene match. Germline V gene data show CDR1 as ENHRY and CDR2 as SYGVKD. The CDR3 is 12 amino acids. The CDR3 coding sequence is TGTGCCATCAGGACAGGGGGCCACGAGCAGTACTTC. The encoded protein is CAIRTGGHEQYF.

This chain links TRBV11-3 with TRBJ2-7; the D call may be TRBD1 or TRBD2 (5 bases each). The CDR3 sequence is 15 residues long. CDR1 SGHNT and CDR2 YENEEA come from the germline V gene. The V end lost 4 bases, the J end lost 6 bases, and 19 bases lay between the germline ends. CDR3 DNA sequence: TGTGCCAGCAGCTACTACCCCAGGGAAGGGAGCGAGCAGTACTTC. It codes for CASSYYPREGSEQYF.

The chain is built from TRBV18 and TRBJ1-4, with D unresolved. This CDR3 has 16 amino acids. Germline CDR1 reads KGHSH; CDR2 reads LQKENI. V was clipped by 3 bases and J by 0 bases, with 11 bases between them. The CDR3 coding sequence is TGTGCCAGCTCACCGCGCGGGAGTGCAACTAATGAAAAACTGTTTTTT. Its translation: CASSPRGSATNEKLFF.

The chain uses TRBV6-8 and TRBJ1-2, with 9 bases that match TRBD1. The CDR3 is 14 amino acids. Germline V gives CDR1 MNHGY, CDR2 SAAAGT. J was trimmed by 4 bases and V by 5 bases; bases with no gene match: 5. In DNA, the CDR3 is TGTGCCAGCAGTCGGGACAGGGCCCCCTATGGCTACACCTTC. It yields the protein CASSRDRAPYGYTF.

The rearrangement uses TRBV28 and TRBJ2-6; 8 positions agree with TRBD1. Germline V CDR1 and CDR2: MDHEN, SYDVKM. The length of the CDR3 is 16 residues. The V segment lost 0 bases and the J segment 2 bases; nucleotides outside the gene matches: 0. This CDR3 reads CASSLWDRAGANVLTF. The CDR3, as DNA: TGTGCCAGCAGTTTATGGGACAGGGCTGGGGCCAACGTCCTGACTTTC. Combining the CDR3 with reference TRBV28 and TRBJ2-6 gives the whole variable domain DVKVTQSSRYLVKRTGEKVFLECVQDMDHENMFWYRQDPGLGLRLIYFSYDVKMKEKGDIPEGYSVSREKKERFSLILESASTNQTSMYLCASSLWDRAGANVLTFGAGSRLTVL.

The rearrangement links TRBV10-3 to TRBJ1-1, with unresolved D. The CDR3 is 14 residues long. V shed 4 bases and J shed 6 bases, with 15 bases lying between them. Looked up from germline, CDR1 is ENHRY and CDR2 is SYGVKD. CDR3 protein: CAISVSGLEPEAFF. The CDR3 DNA sequence: TGTGCCATCAGTGTCTCGGGGTTGGAGCCTGAAGCTTTCTTT.

The rearrangement uses TRBV5-1 and TRBJ2-7; 7 bases map to TRBD2. The CDR3 has 14 residues. The germline gives CDR1 SGHRS, CDR2 YFSETQ. J lost 3 bases, V lost 3 bases, and 6 bases had no gene match. CDR3 sequence reads: CASSSGTIFYEQYF. CDR3 nucleotides: TGCGCCAGCAGCTCCGGGACTATATTCTACGAGCAGTACTTC.

The V gene is TRBV6-8, the J gene TRBJ2-5; a possible D gene is TRBD1 (5 bases). Germline CDR1 reads MNHGY; CDR2 reads SAAAGT. The CDR3 has 13 amino acids. With 8 bases removed from V and 4 bases from J, the gap between germline ends came to 14 bases. CDR3 bases: TGTGCCAGCGGGCAGGGCCCCAGAGAGACCCAGTACTTC. Translating gives CASGQGPRETQYF.

The chain employs TRBV28 and TRBJ2-5; 7 bases fit TRBD1. The trim removed 1 base at V and 3 bases at J, leaving 14 bases unmatched. CDR1 is MDHEN and CDR2 is SYDVKM in the germline V gene. The CDR3 length is 18 residues. DNA of the CDR3: TGTGCCAGCAGTTTATTTTCGTTGGTTGGGACAGAAAAAGAGACCCAGTACTTC. This translates into CASSLFSLVGTEKETQYF. The full variable domain, rest sourced from reference TRBV28 and TRBJ2-5, is DVKVTQSSRYLVKRTGEKVFLECVQDMDHENMFWYRQDPGLGLRLIYFSYDVKMKEKGDIPEGYSVSREKKERFSLILESASTNQTSMYLCASSLFSLVGTEKETQYFGPGTRLLVL.

This sequence joins TRBV19 and TRBJ2-7; 8 bases are shared with TRBD1. Germline V gene lookup returns CDR1 LNHDA and CDR2 SQIVND (reference sequence). This CDR3 has 13 residues. The ends lost 7 bases at V and 5 bases at J; junction bases unmatched: 7. This CDR3 reads CASNSGGWDEQYF. The CDR3 DNA reads as TGTGCCAGTAACTCAGGGGGCTGGGACGAGCAGTACTTC.

The CDR3 here is CASSPRTSAYNEQFF. The CDR3 bases are TGTGCCAGCAGCCCGCGGACTAGCGCTTACAATGAGCAGTTCTTC. The chain uses TRBV7-8 and TRBJ2-1, with 9 nucleotides matching TRBD2. CDR3 length: 15 amino acids. The V gene end was trimmed by 5 bases and the J gene end by 4 bases; junction bases not matched to a gene: 6. From germline, CDR1 is SGHVS and CDR2 FQNEAQ.